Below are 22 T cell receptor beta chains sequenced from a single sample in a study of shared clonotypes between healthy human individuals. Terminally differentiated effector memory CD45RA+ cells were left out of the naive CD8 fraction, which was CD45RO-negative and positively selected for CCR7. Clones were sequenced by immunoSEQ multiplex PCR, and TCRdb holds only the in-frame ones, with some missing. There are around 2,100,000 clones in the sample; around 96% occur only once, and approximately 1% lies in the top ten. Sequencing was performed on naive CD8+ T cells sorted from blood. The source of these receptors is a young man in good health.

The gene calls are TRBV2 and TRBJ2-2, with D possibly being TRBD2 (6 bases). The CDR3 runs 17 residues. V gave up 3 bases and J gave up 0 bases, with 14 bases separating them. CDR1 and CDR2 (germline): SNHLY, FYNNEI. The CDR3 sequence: CASSDPSGETNTGELFF. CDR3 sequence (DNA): TGTGCCAGCAGTGATCCATCGGGAGAGACGAACACCGGGGAGCTGTTTTTT.

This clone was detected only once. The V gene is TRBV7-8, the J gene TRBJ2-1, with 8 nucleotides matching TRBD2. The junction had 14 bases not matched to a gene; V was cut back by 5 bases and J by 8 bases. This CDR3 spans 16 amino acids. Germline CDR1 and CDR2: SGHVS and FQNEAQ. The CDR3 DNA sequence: TGTGCCAGCAGCCTAGTCCTAGCGGGTCCTGGCTATGAGCAGTTCTTC. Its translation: CASSLVLAGPGYEQFF.

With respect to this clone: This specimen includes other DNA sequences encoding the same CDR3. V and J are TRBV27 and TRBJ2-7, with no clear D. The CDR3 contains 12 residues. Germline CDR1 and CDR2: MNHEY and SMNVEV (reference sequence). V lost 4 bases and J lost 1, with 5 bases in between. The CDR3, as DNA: TGTGCCAGCAGTTCAGGTTCCTACGAGCAGTACTTC. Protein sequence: CASSSGSYEQYF.

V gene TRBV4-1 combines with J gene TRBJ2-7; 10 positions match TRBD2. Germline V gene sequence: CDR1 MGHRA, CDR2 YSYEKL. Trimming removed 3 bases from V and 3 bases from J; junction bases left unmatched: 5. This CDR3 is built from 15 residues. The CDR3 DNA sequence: TGCGCCAGCAGCCACTTAGCGGGAGGCCACTACGAGCAGTACTTC. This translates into CASSHLAGGHYEQYF.

The DNA of the CDR3 is TGTGCCAGTAGCCCCCCCAGGGGGTCCTACGAGCAGTACTTC. This sequence encodes CASSPPRGSYEQYF. V and J are TRBV6-1 and TRBJ2-7, with 7 bases identical to TRBD1. This CDR3 region has 14 residues. Germline V lookup: CDR1 MNHNS, CDR2 SASEGT. Losses at the gene ends were 9 bases for V and 1 base for J; bases not matched to a gene: 9.

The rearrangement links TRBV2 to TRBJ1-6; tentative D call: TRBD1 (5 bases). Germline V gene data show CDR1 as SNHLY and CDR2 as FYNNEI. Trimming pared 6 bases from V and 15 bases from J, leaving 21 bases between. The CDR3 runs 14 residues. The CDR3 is CASSPPGAAYDLHF. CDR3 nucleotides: TGTGCCAGCAGCCCACCTGGGGCAGCTTATGACCTCCACTTT.

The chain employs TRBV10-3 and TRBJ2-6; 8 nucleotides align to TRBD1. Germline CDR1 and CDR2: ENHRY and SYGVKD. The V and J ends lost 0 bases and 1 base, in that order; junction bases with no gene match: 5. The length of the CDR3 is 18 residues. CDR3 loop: CAISESPGGPSGANVLTF. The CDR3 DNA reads TGTGCCATCAGTGAGTCGCCAGGGGGCCCATCTGGGGCCAACGTCCTGACTTTC.

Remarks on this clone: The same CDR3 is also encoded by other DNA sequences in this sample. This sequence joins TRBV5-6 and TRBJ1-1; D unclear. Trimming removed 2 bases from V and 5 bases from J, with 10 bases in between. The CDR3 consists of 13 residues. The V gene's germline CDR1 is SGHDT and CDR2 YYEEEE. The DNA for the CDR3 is TGTGCCAGCAGCTTTGCGGGGAATACTGAAGCTTTCTTT. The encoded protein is CASSFAGNTEAFF. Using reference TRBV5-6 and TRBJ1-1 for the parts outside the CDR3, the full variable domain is DAGVTQSPTHLIKTRGQQVTLRCSPKSGHDTVSWYQQALGQGPQFIFQYYEEEERQRGNFPDRFSGHQFPNYSSELNVNALLLGDSALYLCASSFAGNTEAFFGQGTRLTVV.

CDR3 DNA: TGTGCCAGTAGTATAGGTAGGGGGGTTTTTGGCAATGAGCAGTTCTTC. It yields the protein CASSIGRGVFGNEQFF. The rearrangement uses TRBV19 and TRBJ2-1; D may match TRBD1 or TRBD2 (6 bases each). The CDR3 spans 16 residues. Per germline, CDR1 LNHDA and CDR2 SQIVND (reference sequence). V lost 1 base, J lost 6 bases, and 16 bases lay in between.

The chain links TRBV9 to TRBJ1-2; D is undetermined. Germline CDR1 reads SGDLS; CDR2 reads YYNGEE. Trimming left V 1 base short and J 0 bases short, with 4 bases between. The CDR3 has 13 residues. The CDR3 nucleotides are TGTGCCAGCAGCGTAAACACTAACTATGGCTACACCTTC. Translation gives CASSVNTNYGYTF.

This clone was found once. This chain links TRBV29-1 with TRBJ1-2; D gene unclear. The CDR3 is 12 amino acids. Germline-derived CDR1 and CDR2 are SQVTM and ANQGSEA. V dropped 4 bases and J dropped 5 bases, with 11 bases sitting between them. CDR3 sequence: CSVVHGGYGYTF. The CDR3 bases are TGCAGCGTTGTTCACGGCGGGTATGGCTACACCTTC.

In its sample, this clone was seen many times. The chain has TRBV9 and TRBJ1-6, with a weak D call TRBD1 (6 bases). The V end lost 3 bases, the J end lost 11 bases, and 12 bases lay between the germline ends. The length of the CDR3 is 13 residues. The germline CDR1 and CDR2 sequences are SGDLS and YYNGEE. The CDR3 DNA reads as TGTGCCAGCAGCGCCGGGGGGGGCCCACCCCTCCACTTT. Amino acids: CASSAGGGPPLHF.

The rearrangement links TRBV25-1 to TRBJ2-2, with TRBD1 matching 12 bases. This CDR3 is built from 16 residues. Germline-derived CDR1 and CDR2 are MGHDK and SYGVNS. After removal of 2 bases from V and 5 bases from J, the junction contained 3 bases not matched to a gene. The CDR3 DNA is TGTGCCAGCAGTGAAAGGGACAGGGGGCGTACCGGGGAGCTGTTTTTT. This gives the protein CASSERDRGRTGELFF.

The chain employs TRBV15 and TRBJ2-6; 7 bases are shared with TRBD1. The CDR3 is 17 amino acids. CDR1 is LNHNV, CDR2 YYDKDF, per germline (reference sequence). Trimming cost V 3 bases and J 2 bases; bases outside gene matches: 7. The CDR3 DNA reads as TGTGCCACCAGCAGCCGACAGGGCGGGCCTGGGGCCAACGTCCTGACTTTC. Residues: CATSSRQGGPGANVLTF.

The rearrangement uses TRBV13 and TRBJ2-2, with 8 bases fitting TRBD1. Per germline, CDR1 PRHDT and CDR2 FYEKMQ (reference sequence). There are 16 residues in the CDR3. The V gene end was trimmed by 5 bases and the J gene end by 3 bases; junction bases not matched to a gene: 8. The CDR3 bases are TGTGCCAGCAGCCCCGGACAGGGTTGGGACACCGGGGAGCTGTTTTTT. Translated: CASSPGQGWDTGELFF.

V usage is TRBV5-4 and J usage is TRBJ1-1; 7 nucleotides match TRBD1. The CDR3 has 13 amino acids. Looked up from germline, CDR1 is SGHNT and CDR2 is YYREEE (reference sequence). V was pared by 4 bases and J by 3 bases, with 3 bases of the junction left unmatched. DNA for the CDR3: TGTGCCAGCAGCACCAGGGGGGACACTGAAGCTTTCTTT. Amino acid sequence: CASSTRGDTEAFF.

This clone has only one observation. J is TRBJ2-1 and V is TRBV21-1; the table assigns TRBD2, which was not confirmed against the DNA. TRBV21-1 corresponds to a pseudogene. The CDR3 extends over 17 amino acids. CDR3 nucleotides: TGTGCCAGCAGCAAAGCTAGCGGGGGCCCGACCTACAATGAGCAGTTCTTC. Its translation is CASSKASGGPTYNEQFF.

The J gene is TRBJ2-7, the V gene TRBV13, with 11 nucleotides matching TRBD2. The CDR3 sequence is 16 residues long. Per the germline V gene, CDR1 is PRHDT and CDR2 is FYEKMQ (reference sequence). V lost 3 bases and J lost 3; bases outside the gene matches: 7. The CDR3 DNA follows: TGTGCCAGCAGCTTCACCGGGACTAGCGGAGACTACGAGCAGTACTTC. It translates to CASSFTGTSGDYEQYF.

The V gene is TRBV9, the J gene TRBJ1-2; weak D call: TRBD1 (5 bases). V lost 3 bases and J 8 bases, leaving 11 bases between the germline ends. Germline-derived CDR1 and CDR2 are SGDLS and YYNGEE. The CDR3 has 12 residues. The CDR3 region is CASSDRGVGYTF. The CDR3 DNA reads TGTGCCAGCAGCGATCGAGGGGTCGGCTACACCTTC.

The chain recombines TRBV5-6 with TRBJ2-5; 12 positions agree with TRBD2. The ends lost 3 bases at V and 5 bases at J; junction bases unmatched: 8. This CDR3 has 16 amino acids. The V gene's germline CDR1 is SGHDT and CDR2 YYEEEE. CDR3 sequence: CASSSKTSGSWETQYF. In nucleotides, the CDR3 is TGTGCCAGCAGCTCCAAGACTAGCGGGAGTTGGGAGACCCAGTACTTC.

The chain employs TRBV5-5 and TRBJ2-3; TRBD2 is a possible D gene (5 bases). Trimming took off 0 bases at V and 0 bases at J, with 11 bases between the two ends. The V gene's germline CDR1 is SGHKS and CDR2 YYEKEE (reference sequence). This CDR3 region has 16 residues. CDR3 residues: CASSLAASRSTDTQYF. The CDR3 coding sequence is TGTGCCAGCAGCTTGGCGGCTAGCCGTAGCACAGATACGCAGTATTTT.

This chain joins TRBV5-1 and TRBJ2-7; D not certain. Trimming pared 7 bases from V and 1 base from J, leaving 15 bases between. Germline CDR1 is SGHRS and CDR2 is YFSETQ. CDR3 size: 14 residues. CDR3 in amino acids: CASHLGKVSYEQYF. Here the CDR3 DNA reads TGCGCCAGCCATCTGGGAAAAGTGTCCTACGAGCAGTACTTC.